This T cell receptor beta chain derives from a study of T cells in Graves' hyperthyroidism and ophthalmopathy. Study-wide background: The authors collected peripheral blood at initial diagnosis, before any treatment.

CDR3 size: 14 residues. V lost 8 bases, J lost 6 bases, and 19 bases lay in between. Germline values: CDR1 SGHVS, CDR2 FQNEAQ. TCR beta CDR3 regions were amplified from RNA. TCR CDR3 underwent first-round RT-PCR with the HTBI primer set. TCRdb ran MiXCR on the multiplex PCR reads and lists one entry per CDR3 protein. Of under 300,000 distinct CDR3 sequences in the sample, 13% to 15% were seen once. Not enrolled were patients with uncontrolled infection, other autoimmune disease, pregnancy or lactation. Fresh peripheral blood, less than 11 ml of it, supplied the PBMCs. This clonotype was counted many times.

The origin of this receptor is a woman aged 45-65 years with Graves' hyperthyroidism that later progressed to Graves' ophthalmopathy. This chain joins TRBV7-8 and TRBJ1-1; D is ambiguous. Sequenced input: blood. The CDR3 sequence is CASLGREVLPEAFF. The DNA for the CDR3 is TGTGCCAGCCTTGGAAGGGAGGTCCTGCCTGAAGCTTTCTTT. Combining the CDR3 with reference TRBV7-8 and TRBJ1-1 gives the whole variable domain GAGVSQSPRYKVAKRGQDVALRCDPISGHVSLFWYQQALGQGPEFLTYFQNEAQLDKSGLPSDRFFAERPEGSVSTLKIQRTQQEDSAVYLCASLGREVLPEAFFGQGTRLTVV.